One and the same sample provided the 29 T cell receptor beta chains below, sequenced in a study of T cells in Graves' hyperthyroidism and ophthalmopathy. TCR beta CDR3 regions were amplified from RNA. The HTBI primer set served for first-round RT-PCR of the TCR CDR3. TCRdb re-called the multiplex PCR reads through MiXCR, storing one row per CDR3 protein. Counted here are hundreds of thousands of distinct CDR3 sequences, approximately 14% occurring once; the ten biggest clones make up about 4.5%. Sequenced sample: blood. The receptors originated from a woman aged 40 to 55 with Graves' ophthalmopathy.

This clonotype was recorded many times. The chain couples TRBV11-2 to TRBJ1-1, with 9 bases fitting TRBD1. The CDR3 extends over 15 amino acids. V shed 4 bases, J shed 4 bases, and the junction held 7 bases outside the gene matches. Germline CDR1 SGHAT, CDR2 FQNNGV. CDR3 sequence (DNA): TGTGCCAGCAGCTCACTACAGGGGGCGAGCACTGAAGCTTTCTTT. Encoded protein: CASSSLQGASTEAFF.

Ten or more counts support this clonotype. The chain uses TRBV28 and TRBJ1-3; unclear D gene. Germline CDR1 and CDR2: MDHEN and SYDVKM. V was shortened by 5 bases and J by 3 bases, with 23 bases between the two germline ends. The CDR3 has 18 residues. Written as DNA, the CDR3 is TGTGCCAGCAGTCCTACCTACCCCGGCTATATTGGTGGAAACACCATATATTTT. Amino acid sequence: CASSPTYPGYIGGNTIYF.

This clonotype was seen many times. The CDR3 protein is CASTVTYRAVTEAFF. CDR3 DNA sequence: TGTGCCAGCACCGTAACCTACAGGGCTGTCACTGAAGCTTTCTTT. The chain is built from TRBV6-5 and TRBJ1-1; D is perhaps TRBD1 (6 bases). With 7 bases removed from V and 4 bases from J, the gap between germline ends came to 19 bases. Germline V lookup: CDR1 MNHEY, CDR2 SVGAGI. This CDR3 is built from 15 residues.

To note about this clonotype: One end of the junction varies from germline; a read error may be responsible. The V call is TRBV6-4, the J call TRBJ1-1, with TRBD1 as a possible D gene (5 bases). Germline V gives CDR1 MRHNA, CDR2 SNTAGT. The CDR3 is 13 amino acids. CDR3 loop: CASSYSRQREAFF. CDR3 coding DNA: TGTGCCAGCAGTTACTCCAGACAGCGTGAAGCTTTCTTT.

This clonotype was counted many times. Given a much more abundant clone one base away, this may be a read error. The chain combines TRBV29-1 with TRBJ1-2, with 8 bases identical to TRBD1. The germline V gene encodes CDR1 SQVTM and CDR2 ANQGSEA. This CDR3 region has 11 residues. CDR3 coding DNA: TGCAGCGTTGGGACAGGGAGAGGCTACGCCTTC. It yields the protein CSVGTGRGYAF.

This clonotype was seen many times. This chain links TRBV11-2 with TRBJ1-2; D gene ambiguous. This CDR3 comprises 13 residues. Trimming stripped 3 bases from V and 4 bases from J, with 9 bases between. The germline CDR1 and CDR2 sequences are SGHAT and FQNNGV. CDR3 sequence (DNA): TGTGCCAGCAGCTTTGGCGGTTCCTATGGCTACACCTTC. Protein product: CASSFGGSYGYTF.

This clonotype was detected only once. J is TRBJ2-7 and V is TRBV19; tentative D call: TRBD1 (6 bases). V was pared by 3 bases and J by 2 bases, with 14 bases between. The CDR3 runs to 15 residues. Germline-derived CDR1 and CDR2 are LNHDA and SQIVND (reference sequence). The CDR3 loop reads CASSIGSGVPYEQYF. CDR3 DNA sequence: TGTGCCAGTAGTATTGGGTCAGGGGTCCCCTACGAGCAGTACTTC.

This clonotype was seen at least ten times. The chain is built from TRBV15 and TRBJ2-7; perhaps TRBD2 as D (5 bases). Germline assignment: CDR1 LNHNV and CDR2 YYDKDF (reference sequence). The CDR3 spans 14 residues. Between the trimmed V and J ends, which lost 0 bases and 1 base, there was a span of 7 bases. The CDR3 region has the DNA TGTGCCACCAGCAGAGAGCGGGCATCCTACGAGCAGTACTTC. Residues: CATSRERASYEQYF.

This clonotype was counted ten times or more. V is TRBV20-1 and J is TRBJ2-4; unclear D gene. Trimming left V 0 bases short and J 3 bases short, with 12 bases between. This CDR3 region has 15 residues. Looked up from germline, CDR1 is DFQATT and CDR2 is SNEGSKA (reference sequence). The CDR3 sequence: CSARDYRVGKNIQYF. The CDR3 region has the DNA TGCAGTGCTAGAGATTACCGGGTCGGCAAAAACATTCAGTACTTC.

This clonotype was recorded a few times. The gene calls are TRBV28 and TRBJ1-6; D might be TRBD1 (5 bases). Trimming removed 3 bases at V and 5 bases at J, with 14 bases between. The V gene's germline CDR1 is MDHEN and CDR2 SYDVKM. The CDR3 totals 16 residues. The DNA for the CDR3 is TGTGCCAGCAGTTTTTATCGGGGGGTGAATAATTCACCCCTCCACTTT. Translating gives CASSFYRGVNNSPLHF.

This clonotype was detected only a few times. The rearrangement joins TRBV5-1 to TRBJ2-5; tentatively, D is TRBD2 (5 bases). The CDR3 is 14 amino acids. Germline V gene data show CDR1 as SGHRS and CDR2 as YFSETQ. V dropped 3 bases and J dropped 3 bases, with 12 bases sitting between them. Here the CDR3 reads CASSSPEGEETQYF. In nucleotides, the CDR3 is TGCGCCAGCAGCTCCCCCGAGGGAGAAGAGACCCAGTACTTC.

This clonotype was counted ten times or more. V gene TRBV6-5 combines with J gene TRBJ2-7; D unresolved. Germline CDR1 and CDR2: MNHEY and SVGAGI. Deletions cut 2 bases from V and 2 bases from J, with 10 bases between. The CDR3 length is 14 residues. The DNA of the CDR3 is TGTGCCAGCAGTTACCCTGGCAGGACCTACGAGCAGTACTTC. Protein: CASSYPGRTYEQYF.

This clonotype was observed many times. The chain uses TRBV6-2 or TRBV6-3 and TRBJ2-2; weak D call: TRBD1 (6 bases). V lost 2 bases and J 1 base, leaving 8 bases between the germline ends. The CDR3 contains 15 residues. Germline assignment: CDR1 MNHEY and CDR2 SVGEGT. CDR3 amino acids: CASSYQGWNTGELFF. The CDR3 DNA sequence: TGTGCCAGCAGTTACCAGGGGTGGAACACCGGGGAGCTGTTTTTT.

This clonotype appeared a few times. This chain's CDR3 is CASSPSAHDGYTF. CDR3 sequence (DNA): TGTGCCAGCAGCCCTTCGGCTCATGATGGCTACACCTTC. The chain recombines TRBV7-9 with TRBJ1-2; D unresolved. CDR1 is SEHNR and CDR2 is FQNEAQ in the germline V gene (reference sequence). The CDR3 has 13 amino acids. V was trimmed by 5 bases and J by 6 bases, leaving 13 bases between them. Supplemented by reference TRBV7-9 and TRBJ1-2, the full variable domain reads DTGVSQNPRHKITKRGQNVTFRCDPISEHNRLYWYRQTLGQGPEFLTYFQNEAQLEKSRLLSDRFSAERPKGSFSTLEIQRTEQGDSAMYLCASSPSAHDGYTFGSGTRLTVV.

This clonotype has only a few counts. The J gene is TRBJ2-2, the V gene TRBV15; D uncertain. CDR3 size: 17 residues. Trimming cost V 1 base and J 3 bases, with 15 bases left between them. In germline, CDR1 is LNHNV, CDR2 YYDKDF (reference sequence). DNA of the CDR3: TGTGCCACCAGCAGAGTCCGGGCCTCTTTGGACACCGGGGAGCTGTTTTTT. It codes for CATSRVRASLDTGELFF.

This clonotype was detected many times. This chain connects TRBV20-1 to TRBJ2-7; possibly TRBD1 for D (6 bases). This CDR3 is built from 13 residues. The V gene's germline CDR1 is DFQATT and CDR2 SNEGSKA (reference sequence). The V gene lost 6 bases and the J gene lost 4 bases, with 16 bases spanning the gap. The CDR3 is CSAPDRSGYEQYF. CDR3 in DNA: TGCAGTGCCCCCGACAGGTCTGGGTACGAGCAGTACTTC.

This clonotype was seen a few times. As DNA, the CDR3 is TGTGCCAGCAGCGATAGCGGGAGGGCCTACGGGGAGCTGTTTTTT. Its protein is CASSDSGRAYGELFF. The chain joins TRBV7-8 to TRBJ2-2, with 11 nucleotides matching TRBD2. V lost 5 bases and J lost 7; bases outside the gene matches: 6. The CDR3 is 15 amino acids. CDR1 and CDR2 (germline): SGHVS, FQNEAQ.

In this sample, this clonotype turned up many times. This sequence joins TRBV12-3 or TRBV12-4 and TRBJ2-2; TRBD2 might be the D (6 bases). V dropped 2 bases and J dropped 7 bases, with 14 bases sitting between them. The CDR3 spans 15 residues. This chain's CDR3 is CASSLIGSLGGELFF. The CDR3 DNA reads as TGTGCCAGCAGTTTAATCGGGAGTCTCGGCGGGGAGCTGTTTTTT.

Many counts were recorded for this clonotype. The chain's CDR3 is CASSYYGGGNKNIQYF. The DNA for the CDR3 is TGTGCCAGCAGTTATTACGGCGGGGGAAACAAAAACATTCAGTACTTC. The rearrangement links TRBV28 to TRBJ2-4, with 7 nucleotides matching TRBD2. CDR3 length equals 16 residues. Germline V lookup: CDR1 MDHEN, CDR2 SYDVKM. The junction had 9 bases not matched to a gene; V was cut back by 4 bases and J by 3 bases.

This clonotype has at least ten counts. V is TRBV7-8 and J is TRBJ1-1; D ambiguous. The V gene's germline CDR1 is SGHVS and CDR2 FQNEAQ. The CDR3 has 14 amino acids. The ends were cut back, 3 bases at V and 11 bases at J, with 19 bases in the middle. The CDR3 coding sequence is TGTGCCAGCAGCTTCGACGCCAGCCAAGAATTGGCTTTCTTT. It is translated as CASSFDASQELAFF.

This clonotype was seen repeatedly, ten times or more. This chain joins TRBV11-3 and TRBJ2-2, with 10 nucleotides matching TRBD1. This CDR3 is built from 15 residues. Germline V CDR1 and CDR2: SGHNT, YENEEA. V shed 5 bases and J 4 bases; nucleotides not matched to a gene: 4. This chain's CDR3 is CASSLRTGGTGELFF. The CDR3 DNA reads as TGTGCCAGCAGCCTCAGGACAGGGGGCACCGGGGAGCTGTTTTTT.

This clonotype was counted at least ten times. CDR3 loop: CASTEPSGRARGELFF. The DNA for the CDR3 is TGTGCCAGCACCGAGCCTAGCGGGAGGGCCCGCGGGGAGCTGTTTTTT. The rearrangement joins TRBV11-2 to TRBJ2-2; 12 bases agree with TRBD2. V shed 7 bases, J shed 7 bases, and the junction held 10 bases outside the gene matches. Germline CDR1 and CDR2: SGHAT and FQNNGV. The CDR3 contains 16 residues.

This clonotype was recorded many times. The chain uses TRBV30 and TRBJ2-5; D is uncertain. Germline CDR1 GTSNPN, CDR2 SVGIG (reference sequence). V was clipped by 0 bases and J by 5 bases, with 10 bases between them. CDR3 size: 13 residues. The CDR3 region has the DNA TGTGCCTGGAGTGTTGGCAGAAGGGAGACCCAGTACTTC. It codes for CAWSVGRRETQYF.

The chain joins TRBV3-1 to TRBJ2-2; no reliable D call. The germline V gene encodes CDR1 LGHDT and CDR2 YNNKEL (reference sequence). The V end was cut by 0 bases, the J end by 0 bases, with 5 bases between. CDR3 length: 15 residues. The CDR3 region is CASSQEPTNTGELFF. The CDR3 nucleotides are TGTGCCAGCAGCCAAGAACCTACGAACACCGGGGAGCTGTTTTTT.

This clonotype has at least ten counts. The CDR3 nucleotides read TGTGCCAGCAGTTACTCCACAGGACCAGAAGCTTTCTTT. This translates into CASSYSTGPEAFF. V gene TRBV6-2 or TRBV6-3 combines with J gene TRBJ1-1; TRBD1 is a possible D gene (5 bases). Between the trimmed V and J ends, which lost 0 bases and 8 bases, there was a span of 10 bases. Germline V CDR1 and CDR2: MNHEY, SVGEGT. The CDR3 contains 13 residues.

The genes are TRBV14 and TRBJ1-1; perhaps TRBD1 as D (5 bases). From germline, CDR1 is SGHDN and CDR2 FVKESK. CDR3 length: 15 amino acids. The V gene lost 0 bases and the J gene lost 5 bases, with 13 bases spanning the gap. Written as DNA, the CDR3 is TGTGCCAGCAGCCAAGAGCGGGGCGGGAGGACTGAAGCTTTCTTT. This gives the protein CASSQERGGRTEAFF.

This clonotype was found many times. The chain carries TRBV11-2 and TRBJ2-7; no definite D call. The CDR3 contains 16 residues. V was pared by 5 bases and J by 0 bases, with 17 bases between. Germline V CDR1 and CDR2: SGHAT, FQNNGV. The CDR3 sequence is CASSLTSTVGSYEQYF. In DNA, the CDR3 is TGTGCCAGCAGCCTAACTTCTACGGTGGGCTCCTACGAGCAGTACTTC.

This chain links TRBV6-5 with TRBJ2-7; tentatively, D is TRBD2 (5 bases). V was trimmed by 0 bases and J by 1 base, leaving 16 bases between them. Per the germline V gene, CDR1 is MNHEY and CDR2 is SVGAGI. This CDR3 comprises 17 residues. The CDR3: CASSYSGGKGDSYEQYF. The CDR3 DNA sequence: TGTGCCAGCAGTTACTCGGGCGGTAAGGGAGATTCCTACGAGCAGTACTTC.

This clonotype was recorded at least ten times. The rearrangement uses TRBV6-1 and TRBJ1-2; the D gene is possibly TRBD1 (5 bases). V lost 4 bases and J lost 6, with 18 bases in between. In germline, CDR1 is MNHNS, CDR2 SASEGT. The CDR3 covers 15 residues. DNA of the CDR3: TGTGCCAGCAGTGGTGGGACCGCCTCCATGGATGGCTACACCTTC. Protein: CASSGGTASMDGYTF.